Described below is a single T cell receptor (beta chain) sequence and its context. Authors' methods: Nucleated cell counts were estimated from reference gene primer amplification. Produced via immunoSEQ multiplex PCR; TCRdb's table is partial and in-frame only. V, J and clone size reflect that table, while D and trimming were determined from the DNA. Of approximately 70,000 clones listed, about 87% are singletons. Per the germline V gene, CDR1 is LNHDA and CDR2 is SQIVND (reference sequence). V lost 5 bases, J lost 7 bases, and 10 bases stayed unmatched. The CDR3 has 15 residues. This sample was taken from a study of blood T cell repertoires in COVID-19. On the study more broadly: Sample material is recorded as cDNA or gDNA derived from T cells, B-cell-depleted T cells, or PBMCs.

Sequencing input: peripheral blood. The TCR was taken from a woman between 45 and 65 years old with acute or convalescent COVID-19. This chain uses TRBV19 with TRBJ2-1; 8 bases are a match to TRBD1. The CDR3 here is CASSDRGGVVNEQFF. In nucleotides, the CDR3 is TGTGCCAGTAGTGACAGGGGAGGTGTTGTAAATGAGCAGTTCTTC.